The present TCR beta chain was sequenced within a study of blood T cell repertoires in COVID-19. CDR1 SGHTA and CDR2 FQGNSA come from the germline V gene. This CDR3 has 15 amino acids. Trimming cost V 5 bases and J 2 bases; bases outside gene matches: 1. The data were produced by immunoSEQ multiplex PCR, yet TCRdb's version contains in-frame clones alone and is incomplete. In the table there are roughly 300,000 clones, about 85% of which are singletons. The TCR was taken from a woman between 25 and 40 years old who had recovered from COVID-19. The source material was PBMCs or T cells enriched from blood (not recorded which). The chain couples TRBV7-2 to TRBJ1-4, with 11 positions matching TRBD1. The CDR3, as DNA: TGTGCCAGCAGCAGGGACAGGGGGACTAATGAAAAACTGTTTTTT. Translation: CASSRDRGTNEKLFF. The whole variable domain, filled in from reference TRBV7-2 and TRBJ1-4, reads GAGVSQSPSNKVTEKGKDVELRCDPISGHTALYWYRQSLGQGLEFLIYFQGNSAPDKSGLPSDRFSAERTGGSVSTLTIQRTQQEDSAVYLCASSRDRGTNEKLFFGSGTQLSVL.